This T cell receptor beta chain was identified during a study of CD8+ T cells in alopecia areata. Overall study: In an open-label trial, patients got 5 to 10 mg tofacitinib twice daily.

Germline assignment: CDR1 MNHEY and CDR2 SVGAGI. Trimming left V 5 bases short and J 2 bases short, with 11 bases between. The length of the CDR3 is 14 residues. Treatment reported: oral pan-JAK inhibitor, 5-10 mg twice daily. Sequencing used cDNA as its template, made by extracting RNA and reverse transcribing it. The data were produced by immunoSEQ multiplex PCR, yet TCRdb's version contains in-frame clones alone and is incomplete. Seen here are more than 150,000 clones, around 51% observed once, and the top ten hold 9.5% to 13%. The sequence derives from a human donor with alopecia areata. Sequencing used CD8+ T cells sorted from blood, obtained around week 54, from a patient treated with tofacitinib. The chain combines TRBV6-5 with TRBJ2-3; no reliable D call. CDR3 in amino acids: CASSMQEPTDTQYF. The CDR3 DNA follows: TGTGCCAGCAGTATGCAGGAGCCCACAGATACGCAGTATTTT.